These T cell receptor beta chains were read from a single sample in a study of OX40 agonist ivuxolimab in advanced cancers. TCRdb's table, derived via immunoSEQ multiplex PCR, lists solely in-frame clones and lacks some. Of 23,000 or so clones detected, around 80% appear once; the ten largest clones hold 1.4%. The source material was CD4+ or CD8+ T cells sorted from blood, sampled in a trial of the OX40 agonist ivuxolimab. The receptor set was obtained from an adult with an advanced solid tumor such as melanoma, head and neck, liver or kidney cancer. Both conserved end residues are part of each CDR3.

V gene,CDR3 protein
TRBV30,CAWSGGGRPDGRNIQYF
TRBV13,CASSLTRQETQYF
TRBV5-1,CASSLDQGTYEQYF
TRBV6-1,CASNLQGYTEAFF
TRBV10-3,CATHGEEGEQYF
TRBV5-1,CASSEEADTQYF
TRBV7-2,CASSEQGLNQPQHF
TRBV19,CASGDSRGETQYF
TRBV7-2,CASSFRQGWTEAFF
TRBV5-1,CASSLVGGSPLHF
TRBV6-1,CASSEQGYEKLFF
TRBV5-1,CASGVLGGNTEAFF
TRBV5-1,CASSLGTLLNTEAFF
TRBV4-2,CASSQVPGQGVGEQYF
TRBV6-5,CASSYLKNTGELFF
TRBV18,CASSPGQGISGANVLTF
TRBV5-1,CASSLAGGYGTDTQYF
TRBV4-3,CASSQGGFELARQETQYF
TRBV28,CASSLTPSYEQYF
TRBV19,CASRQSGDTQYF
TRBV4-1,CASSQVFRTSGGTDTQYF
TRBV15,CATSRDTGYEQYF
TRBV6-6,CASSPLGSSYNSPLHF
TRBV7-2,CASSSGLLRNEQYF
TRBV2,CASSRGENTEAFF